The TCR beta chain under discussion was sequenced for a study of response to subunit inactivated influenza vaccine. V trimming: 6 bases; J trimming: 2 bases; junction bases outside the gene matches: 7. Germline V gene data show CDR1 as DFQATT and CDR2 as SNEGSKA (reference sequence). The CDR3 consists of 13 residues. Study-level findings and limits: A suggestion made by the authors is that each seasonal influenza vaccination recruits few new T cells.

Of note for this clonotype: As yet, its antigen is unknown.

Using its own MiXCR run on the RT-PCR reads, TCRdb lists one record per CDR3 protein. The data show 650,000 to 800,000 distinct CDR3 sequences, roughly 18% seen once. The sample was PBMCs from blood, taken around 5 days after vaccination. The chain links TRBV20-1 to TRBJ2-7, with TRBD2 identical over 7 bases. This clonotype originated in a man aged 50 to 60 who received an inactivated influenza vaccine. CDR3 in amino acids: CSALSGTPYEQYF. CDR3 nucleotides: TGCAGTGCCTTAAGCGGGACCCCCTACGAGCAGTACTTC.